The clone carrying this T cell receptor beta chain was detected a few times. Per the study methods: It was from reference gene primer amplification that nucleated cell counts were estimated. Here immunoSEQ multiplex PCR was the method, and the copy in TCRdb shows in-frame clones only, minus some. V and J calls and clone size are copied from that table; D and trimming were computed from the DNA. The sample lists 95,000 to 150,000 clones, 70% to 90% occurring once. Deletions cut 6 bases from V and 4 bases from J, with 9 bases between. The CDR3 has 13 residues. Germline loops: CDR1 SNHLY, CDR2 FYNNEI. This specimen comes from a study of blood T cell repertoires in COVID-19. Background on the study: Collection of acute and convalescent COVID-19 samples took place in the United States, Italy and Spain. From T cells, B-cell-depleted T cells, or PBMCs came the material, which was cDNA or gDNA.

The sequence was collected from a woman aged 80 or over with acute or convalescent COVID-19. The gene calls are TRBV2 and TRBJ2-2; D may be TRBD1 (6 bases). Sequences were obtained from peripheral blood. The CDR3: CASSEDSTGELFF. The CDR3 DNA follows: TGTGCCAGCAGCGAGGACAGCACCGGGGAGCTGTTTTTT.